This entry is about one T cell receptor (beta chain). Its specific antigen is unknown. There are no base qualities to consult, and no much larger clone falls within one base. This entry comes from a study of cytomegalovirus exposure and HLA in healthy donors (dated by TCRdb to 2017 to 2019). In the study overall: According to an earlier analysis of 550 to 750 of the donors, about 179 million T cells yielded roughly 110 million unique TCR beta sequences and less than 300 Gb of sequence data. An earlier analysis of roughly 600 of the donors used high-throughput TCR beta sequencing to judge whether each TCR beta V gene segment behaved as functional or pseudogenic. On average, 235,054 unique TCR beta nucleotide sequences were sequenced per donor among a few hundred genotyped donors of the cohort, with around 19% of those sequences being non-productive. The aim of the study was to test whether cataloging public T cell receptors could identify signatures of past pathogen exposure. Genome-wide SNP genotypes for about 65% of the 666 donors were used in a later genetic analysis, which treated that subset as a discovery cohort. Both class I and class II loci were covered by HLA typing, at four-digit resolution. Along with the roughly 700-subject first cohort, a separate validation cohort of over 90 different subjects was used. Five DR-DQ haplotypes were handled as single units for association and clustering, since linkage in the cohort was strong. The later analysis used no new phenotypic data to find candidate immune exposures, relying instead on TCR beta sequences and their occurrence across donors. The number of typed donors differed by locus: roughly 629-640 for A, B, C, DRB1 and DQB1; approximately 520 for DQA1; 600 to 610 for DPA1; and about 450 for DPB1. In a later analysis, previously published TCR beta repertoires from some 640 donors were re-analyzed and high-resolution HLA genotyping was added so that TCR occurrence patterns could be studied. The study profiled the T cell repertoires of around 700 subjects by immunosequencing and related them to cytomegalovirus serostatus. All discovery cohort repertoires had been generated on a single sequencing platform. The genetic ancestry cluster associated with self-reported Caucasian donors included 65% to 90% of the roughly 400 genotyped donors. To predict cytomegalovirus infection status, the study brought together high-throughput TCR immunosequencing, statistical association of individual TCRs with disease status, and machine learning. Donor age, sex, ethnicity and CMV serostatus were compiled alongside the repertoire data. An early release that covered 640 HLA-typed donors contained about 300 gigabases of sequencing data and tens of millions of unique TCR sequences.

The method behind the library was the immunoSEQ multiplex PCR assay. A mixture of 60 forward primers for TCR Vbeta segments and 13 reverse primers for TCR Jbeta segments was used in the multiplex PCR. The CDR3 region of rearranged TCR beta genes was amplified from genomic DNA with a multiplex PCR assay. Amplified TCR beta libraries were sequenced as 87-base-pair reads on the Illumina HiSeq System. The original pipeline was this. A later analysis tallied roughly 80 million unique TCR beta chains across the 700 or so repertoires, and some 12 million of those chains were shared by two or more donors. A nearest-neighbor algorithm error-corrected the raw reads and collapsed the reads into unique sequences, merging closely related sequences to remove PCR and sequencing errors. CDR3 sequences were aligned to IMGT reference sequences to assign V, D and J gene segments. For a sequence to be retained, at least a six-nucleotide match to both a V gene segment and a J gene segment was required. A rearrangement was called productive if the CDR3 had no stop codons and remained in frame with V and J, and every other rearrangement was called non-productive. CDR3 was defined by IMGT convention, running from the second conserved V-encoded cysteine to the conserved J-encoded phenylalanine. Sequences without an unambiguous match to a single V gene segment were excluded from the earlier analysis of 450 to 750 of the donors. In an earlier analysis of 587 of the donors, V segments were called functional above 56.7% productive rearrangements and were called segregating when the between-donor standard deviation exceeded 5%. A statistical classification framework was built to diagnose cytomegalovirus status from the catalog of TCR beta chain sequences. In a later analysis, TCR nucleotide sequences were compared against IMGT/GENE-DB human TR gene sequences so that V and J genes could be assigned. A later analysis assigned CDR3 sequences and most-parsimonious VDJ recombination scenarios with the TCRdist pipeline. A later analysis defined each TCR beta chain by its CDR3 amino acid sequence plus V-gene family, and excluded reads lacking a unique V-gene family. To address suspected cross-contamination and a sequencing artifact, a later analysis removed under 600 highly shared, low-generation-probability nucleotide sequences. A later analysis calculated a clonal expansion index for each public chain from normalized within-repertoire ranks of inferred template counts. In a later analysis, generation probabilities were computed using a VDJ recombination model fitted to out-of-frame rearrangements, and the results were checked against IGoR. A later analysis scored TCR-TCR, TCR-HLA and TCR-CMV co-occurrence with hypergeometric tests, applying a repertoire-size bias correction to TCR pairs. In a later analysis, false discovery rates were estimated by permuting HLA or CMV assignments 20 times. In a later analysis, co-occurring TCRs were grouped using DBSCAN, with TCRdist sequence similarity added in when clustering inside HLA-allele-positive subsets. Repertoires with fewer than 30,000 or more than 120,000 public chains were left out of co-occurrence clustering, as were five repertoires with anomalous nucleotide sharing. Entries here come from immuneACCESS through TCRdb and include only in-frame sequences with V and J called. Some clones fail to appear in such tables; in the studies checked, an unresolved V gene covers under half of the shortfall, and the cause of the remainder is unknown. The V and J calls and clone size come from that table; D and trimming were worked out from the DNA. Recorded for this sample are about 130,000 clones; 60% to 80% of them occurred a single time. 6% to 8% of the sample belongs to the ten largest clones.

The cohort consisted of 600 to 700 healthy bone marrow donors. Cohort members were all nominally healthy when sampled, although unrecorded immune exposures were likely present. The donor was CMV seronegative and was included in the group of under 450 seronegative cohort members. A peripheral blood sample was provided by each donor, and peripheral blood mononuclear cells were used for TCR beta sequencing. Genomic DNA extraction from the blood cell samples was performed with the Qiagen DNeasy Blood Extraction Kit. Broad study findings and their caveats: A later genetic analysis associated a missense DCLRE1C variant with V-gene and J-gene trimming of TCR beta chains, and an independent cohort replicated the association. A further reported finding was that TCR beta sequences accurately predicted the HLA-A and HLA-B alleles for most subjects in the first cohort. It was suggested by the authors that the approach could potentially be generalized to other disease states and immunological phenotypes. The study listed approximately 150 TCR beta chains as associated with cytomegalovirus. Presence/absence analyses assumed roughly uniform sequencing depth across donors, an assumption that may not hold. A few of the identified cytomegalovirus-associated TCR beta chains were confirmed in vitro to be specific for cytomegalovirus antigens. According to a later analysis, TCR association rates differed among HLA loci, with DRB1 alleles showing the most associated TCRs and HLA-C alleles showing the fewest. Because counts were too low, approximately 18 rarely observed V segments, including chromosome 9 orphons, were excluded from the earlier analysis of roughly 580 of the donors. A later analysis found that most CMV-associated TCR beta chains appeared HLA-restricted, with HLA associations seemingly driven largely by CMV exposure. Correlated functional status among segregating V segments might reflect linkage disequilibrium, but an unknown experimental factor could not be ruled out. In a later genetic analysis, fewer N-insertions in productive TCRs were reported among donors in an Asian-associated ancestry cluster than the roughly 700-donor mean. Most TCR sequences were observed very rarely across donors, whereas some public TCRs were present in many individuals. Cytomegalovirus status was reported to be diagnosed by the classifier with high specificity and sensitivity in both the original and validation cohorts. In a later analysis, several top co-occurrence clusters were reported to appear linked to parvovirus B19, influenza, CMV and Epstein-Barr virus. The 87-base-pair reads could not distinguish some IMGT-functional V segments, including TRBV6-2 and TRBV6-3, so those segments were excluded. When HLA alleles, especially DR and DQ, strongly co-occurred, attributing TCR associations to individual alleles was difficult. A cluster of highly shared sequence variants was judged likely to be a technical artifact of the sequencing pipeline. In this cohort, only TCR beta chains were sequenced, and detectable features were limited by the absence of alpha or paired-chain data. A later analysis associated 17,000 or so TCR beta sequences with specific HLA alleles at a false discovery rate of 0.05. Because HLA typing was missing for some donors at each locus, association tests included only the typed subset. In an earlier analysis of around 500 of the donors, most TCR beta V segments appeared in productive rearrangements about 87% or about 30% of the time, broadly matching IMGT annotations. In a later analysis, HLA-associated TCR beta chains showed more clonal expansion and lower generation probabilities than non-associated chains that were equally common. The only immune exposure information available for the cohort was CMV serostatus.

Measured from the cysteine to the phenylalanine, the CDR3 is 16 residues long. Only CDR3 DNA is held: 48 bases, read in frame from base 1. CDR1 SGHTS and CDR2 YDEGEE are derived from the germline V gene. At the junction V is shortened by 4 bases and J by 1 base, with 15 bases in between. The rearranged chain carries TRBV5-8 and TRBJ1-5; the D gene is unclear. The origin of this receptor is a male donor in good health and CMV-seronegative. Sequencing was carried out using PBMCs. The DNA sequence follows: TGTGCCAGCAGCCCGAGAAGATCCCCGAGCAATCAGCCCCAGCATTTT. Its translation reads: CASSPRRSPSNQPQHF.